What follows describes a single T cell receptor (beta chain). Its cognate antigen has yet to be identified. The CDR3 end is not reached by the read, which stops 3 residues before it; the germline J gene fills it in. As encoded in the germline V gene, CDR1 is MNHEY while CDR2 is SVGEGT. The CDR3 numbers 16 residues from cysteine through phenylalanine. Shown are 39 bases from within the CDR3, in frame from base 1. The immunoSEQ assay was used to perform TCR beta chain deep sequencing. The authors' analysis ran thus. Only productive TCR beta rearrangements were used to compute clonotype frequencies. Sourced from immuneACCESS, this table was stored by TCRdb with only in-frame sequences that have V and J called. A share of the clones is absent; for the studies checked, an unresolved V gene accounts for under half, and the remainder has no known explanation. Clonal size and the V and J genes are those of that table, whereas D and trimming came from the DNA. The sample's clone listing holds under 30,000 clones. The ten top clones hold under 2.5% of the sample.

The data originate from a study of TET2 disruption in CD19-targeted CAR T cells (dated by TCRdb to between 2018 and 2020). About the investigation overall: The number of samples was determined by the original clinical trial design and by which samples were available, and no additional inclusion criteria were applied.

The research as a whole found: The conclusions drawn about the patient's CAR T cells were based on extensive analysis of just one subject.

In light of the paper, this sample's treatment or condition label describes: autologous CTL019 cells: CD19 CAR with 4-1BB and CD3 zeta domains. TCR zeta and 4-1BB costimulatory signaling domains were incorporated into the CD19 CAR. Leukapheresis was used to collect T cells from peripheral blood for manufacturing CTL019. The DNeasy Blood and Tissue Kit was used to extract genomic DNA from pre-infusion T cells, peripheral blood, or sorted post-infusion T cells. Sequencing used CD8- CAR+ T cells sorted from cultured blood T cells, obtained for CD19 CAR T cell therapy. In light of the paper, this sample's cell subset or site label describes: CD8-negative CAR-positive T cells from the infusion product. The receptor chain draws on TRBV6-2 or TRBV6-3 and TRBJ2-4, with 7 junctional bases fitting TRBD2. The TCR comes from a man aged 70 or older with chronic lymphocytic leukemia. The CDR3 loop reads CASSFRDRSGPYGQYF. The part of the CDR3 DNA that was read is TGTGCCAGCAGTTTCCGGGACCGTAGCGGGCCATATGGT.